The 8 T cell receptor beta chains given below trace back to one sample, sequenced in a study of blood T cell repertoires in COVID-19. Only in-frame clones appear in the TCRdb table, and some are missing; sequencing was by immunoSEQ multiplex PCR. The table has about 330,000 clones, roughly 90% seen once. The sample taken for sequencing was peripheral blood. These receptor sequences come from a woman between 45 and 65 years old with active or convalescent COVID-19.

The gene calls are TRBV29-1 and TRBJ1-1; 7 nucleotides line up with TRBD1. J lost 0 bases, V lost 4 bases, and 2 bases had no gene match. Germline CDR1 SQVTM, CDR2 ANQGSEA. CDR3 length: 13 amino acids. The CDR3 bases are TGCAGCGTTGTGGGACAGATGAACACTGAAGCTTTCTTT. Translating it yields CSVVGQMNTEAFF.

The chain has TRBV4-1 and TRBJ2-5; 7 bases align to TRBD2. V lost 1 base and J lost 1; bases outside the gene matches: 6. The CDR3 runs to 16 residues. The germline V gene has CDR1 MGHRA and CDR2 YSYEKL. The CDR3 region has the DNA TGCGCCAGCAGCCAAGGGGGGAGGGCCTTCCAAGAGACCCAGTACTTC. This codes for CASSQGGRAFQETQYF.

This clone was seen once. The chain has TRBV7-2 and TRBJ2-1, with 8 bases lining up with TRBD2. The CDR3 covers 14 residues. From germline, CDR1 is SGHTA and CDR2 FQGNSA. Unmatched junction bases numbered 3, after V lost 6 bases and J lost 2 bases. DNA for the CDR3: TGTGCCAGCAGGGCGGGGGGCCCCTACAATGAGCAGTTCTTC. Translated: CASRAGGPYNEQFF.

This clone was recorded only once. V usage is TRBV6-5 and J usage is TRBJ2-6; D is undetermined. The V and J ends lost 4 bases and 5 bases respectively, with 3 bases between them. Germline V gives CDR1 MNHEY, CDR2 SVGAGI. The CDR3 contains 12 residues. The CDR3 region has the DNA TGTGCCAGCAGTTCTAGGGCCAACGTCCTGACTTTC. It codes for CASSSRANVLTF.

The DNA for the CDR3 is TGTGCCAGCAGGGCTAGCGGAACAGGATACCGCCTCTACGAGCAGTACTTC. As protein: CASRASGTGYRLYEQYF. The chain combines TRBV27 with TRBJ2-7; 7 bases align to TRBD2. The CDR3 is 17 residues long. Germline CDR1 MNHEY, CDR2 SMNVEV (reference sequence). Losses at the gene ends were 6 bases for V and 3 bases for J; bases not matched to a gene: 17.

The chain is built from TRBV7-9 and TRBJ1-1; D uncertain. Per germline, CDR1 SEHNR and CDR2 FQNEAQ (reference sequence). With 7 bases removed from V and 4 bases from J, the gap between germline ends came to 13 bases. There are 13 residues in the CDR3. The CDR3 protein is CASTWAGGTEAFF. CDR3 DNA: TGTGCCAGCACCTGGGCAGGAGGCACTGAAGCTTTCTTT. Complete variable domain (other parts from reference TRBV7-9 and TRBJ1-1): DTGVSQNPRHKITKRGQNVTFRCDPISEHNRLYWYRQTLGQGPEFLTYFQNEAQLEKSRLLSDRFSAERPKGSFSTLEIQRTEQGDSAMYLCASTWAGGTEAFFGQGTRLTVV.

This chain joins TRBV15 and TRBJ1-1; D remains unclear. V was cut by 7 bases and J by 5 bases, with 17 bases left in between. CDR1 is LNHNV and CDR2 is YYDKDF in the germline V gene (reference sequence). This CDR3 comprises 14 residues. The CDR3 loop reads CATTEPGFETEAFF. The DNA of the CDR3 is TGTGCCACCACCGAACCGGGATTTGAGACTGAAGCTTTCTTT.

This clone was seen a few times. The genes are TRBV4-1 and TRBJ2-7, with TRBD1 matching over 7 bases. Germline CDR1 and CDR2: MGHRA and YSYEKL. This CDR3 spans 15 amino acids. V shed 4 bases and J 6 bases; nucleotides not matched to a gene: 12. CDR3 sequence (DNA): TGCGCCAGCAGCCCTTCCACGGGGACAGCTTCCGAGCAGTACTTC. Amino acids: CASSPSTGTASEQYF.